This T cell receptor beta chain is drawn from a study of identical twins. MiXCR, applied by TCRdb to the 5' RACE reads, yields one record per CDR3 protein. The sample lists 450,000 to 600,000 distinct CDR3 sequences, under 25% occurring once. This clonotype was found a few times. Its antigen is unknown. An end of the junction does not agree with germline; a read error may underlie this. Overall study findings and caveats: High-abundance cord blood beta clonotypes had fewer insertions; memory repertoires showed none. Sequences that were out-of-frame, alpha and twin-shared displayed an excess of low generation probability.

Every sampled donor was Caucasian and healthy. This sample also appeared in a second study, on yellow fever vaccine responses in identical twins. As that study records: Reports say the vaccine T cell response in twins looked partly convergent and partly personalized.

The sequencing sample was made of CD4+ T cells sorted from blood. This sequence was found in a woman between 18 and 29 years old in good health.

This CDR3 is CASSLETGNAGELFF. CDR3 nucleotide sequence: TGTGCCAGCAGCCTCGAAACAGGGAACGCCGGGGAGCTGTTTTTT. The V call is TRBV3-1, the J call TRBJ2-2, with D possibly TRBD1 on 6 matching bases. CDR1 is LGHDT, CDR2 YNNKEL, per germline (reference sequence). This CDR3 has 15 amino acids.